Presented here are 15 T cell receptor beta chains from one specimen sequenced in a study of T cell responses to AZD1222 COVID-19 vaccine. Using immunoSEQ multiplex PCR, the repertoire was profiled, and TCRdb retains in-frame clones only, with some absent. The table lists 110,000 to 150,000 clones, over 90% of them singletons. The sample consisted of peripheral blood, taken on day 0 of MenACWY control vaccination. The receptors stem from an adult in good health.

The sample holds one count of this clone. The gene calls are TRBV14 and TRBJ1-1; no reliable D call. The CDR3 extends over 13 amino acids. Between the trimmed V and J ends, which lost 3 bases and 6 bases, there was a span of 11 bases. Looked up from germline, CDR1 is SGHDN and CDR2 is FVKESK. Here the CDR3 reads CASSHLGPAEAFF. The CDR3 nucleotides are TGTGCCAGCAGCCATCTCGGGCCAGCTGAAGCTTTCTTT.

This chain joins TRBV6-5 and TRBJ1-6, with unresolved D. CDR3 length: 13 residues. Germline-derived CDR1 and CDR2 are MNHEY and SVGAGI. Between the trimmed V and J ends, which lost 6 bases and 7 bases, there was a span of 10 bases. CDR3: CASRGRENSPLHF. The CDR3 bases are TGTGCCAGCAGAGGTAGGGAGAATTCACCCCTCCACTTT.

J is TRBJ2-1 and V is TRBV28; TRBD2 matches 9 bases. Per germline, CDR1 MDHEN and CDR2 SYDVKM. V lost 4 bases to trimming and J lost 5 bases; unmatched junction nucleotides: 6. This CDR3 comprises 15 residues. CDR3 region: CASSSGTSTHNEQFF. The CDR3 DNA is TGTGCCAGCAGTTCCGGGACTAGCACACACAATGAGCAGTTCTTC.

A single count supports this clone. The chain employs TRBV27 and TRBJ2-7; tentatively, D is TRBD2 (6 bases). The germline V gene encodes CDR1 MNHEY and CDR2 SMNVEV (reference sequence). This CDR3 region has 16 residues. Trimming took 0 bases from V and 2 from J, leaving 14 bases between them. The chain's CDR3 is CASSLSPGRRAYEQYF. The CDR3 nucleotides are TGTGCCAGCAGTTTATCCCCGGGACGGAGGGCCTACGAGCAGTACTTC.

The chain uses TRBV4-1 and TRBJ1-4; D uncertain. Trimming took 4 bases from V and 7 from J, leaving 10 bases between them. CDR3 length: 13 amino acids. Germline loops: CDR1 MGHRA, CDR2 YSYEKL. The CDR3 sequence is CASSLGPLEKLFF. The CDR3 nucleotides read TGCGCCAGCAGCCTTGGACCGCTTGAAAAACTGTTTTTT.

This chain connects TRBV25-1 to TRBJ2-7, with TRBD2 identical over 7 bases. Germline CDR1 and CDR2: MGHDK and SYGVNS. V was clipped by 4 bases and J by 3 bases; unmatched bases: 9. The CDR3 consists of 15 residues. The CDR3 bases are TGTGCCAGCAGTGCGGGGACGGGAGGCTTCTACGAGCAGTACTTC. Its translation: CASSAGTGGFYEQYF.

This clone was observed a single time. The rearrangement uses TRBV5-1 and TRBJ2-3; 9 bases fit TRBD2. The CDR3 is 17 residues long. Trimming at V came to 4 bases and at J to 0 bases, leaving 9 bases not matched to a gene. Per germline, CDR1 SGHRS and CDR2 YFSETQ. The CDR3 bases are TGCGCCAGCAGCCCCGGCCCTAGCGGGGCTAGCACAGATACGCAGTATTTT. As protein: CASSPGPSGASTDTQYF.

This chain uses TRBV28 with TRBJ1-5; TRBD1 might be the D (6 bases). Germline CDR1 MDHEN, CDR2 SYDVKM. V lost 8 bases to trimming and J lost 3 bases, with 26 bases between them. This CDR3 has 18 amino acids. The CDR3 region is CASLEKTFRGPNNQPQHF. The CDR3 DNA sequence: TGTGCCAGCCTAGAAAAAACGTTCCGGGGGCCGAACAATCAGCCCCAGCATTTT. The full variable domain, rest sourced from reference TRBV28 and TRBJ1-5, is DVKVTQSSRYLVKRTGEKVFLECVQDMDHENMFWYRQDPGLGLRLIYFSYDVKMKEKGDIPEGYSVSREKKERFSLILESASTNQTSMYLCASLEKTFRGPNNQPQHFGDGTRLSIL.

This chain uses TRBV4-2 with TRBJ2-7, with unresolved D. CDR3 length: 14 residues. The germline V and J ends were trimmed by 0 bases and 6 bases, with 12 bases remaining between them. Germline V lookup: CDR1 LGHNA, CDR2 YNFKEQ. The CDR3 loop reads CASSQEWRLREQYF. CDR3 bases: TGTGCCAGCAGCCAAGAGTGGCGGTTGCGCGAGCAGTACTTC.

The rearrangement joins TRBV9 to TRBJ2-7; 9 bases match TRBD2. Per the germline V gene, CDR1 is SGDLS and CDR2 is YYNGEE. J lost 5 bases, V lost 3 bases, and 9 bases had no gene match. The CDR3 length is 15 residues. The CDR3 DNA reads as TGTGCCAGCAGCGCAACCGGGACTAGCAGAGACGAGCAGTACTTC. This codes for CASSATGTSRDEQYF. The complete variable domain, with remaining parts taken from reference TRBV9 and TRBJ2-7, reads DSGVTQTPKHLITATGQRVTLRCSPRSGDLSVYWYQQSLDQGLQFLIQYYNGEERAKGNILERFSAQQFPDLHSELNLSSLELGDSALYFCASSATGTSRDEQYFGPGTRLTVT.

J is TRBJ1-2 and V is TRBV13; D is perhaps TRBD1 (6 bases). The CDR3 is made up of 14 amino acids. Per germline, CDR1 PRHDT and CDR2 FYEKMQ (reference sequence). Trimming stripped 2 bases from V and 5 bases from J, with 12 bases between. The CDR3, as DNA: TGTGCCAGCAGCTTACAGGGGCGCCGGTATGGCTACACCTTC. As protein: CASSLQGRRYGYTF.

This rearrangement joins TRBV21-1 to TRBJ2-7; TRBD2 reflects the table's D call only, with no check against the DNA. TRBV21-1 is marked as a pseudogene. The CDR3 contains 14 residues. The CDR3 region has the DNA TGTGCCAGCACCGAAAAGAGGAGCTCCTACGAGCAGTACTTC. Translation gives CASTEKRSSYEQYF.

V gene TRBV9 combines with J gene TRBJ1-2; 9 nucleotides agree with TRBD1. CDR3 size: 15 residues. V trimming: 4 bases; J trimming: 7 bases; junction bases outside the gene matches: 11. Germline CDR1 is SGDLS and CDR2 is YYNGEE. CDR3 amino acids: CASSTHPQGAGGYTF. CDR3 nucleotides: TGTGCCAGCAGCACCCACCCACAGGGGGCGGGTGGCTACACCTTC.

The chain joins TRBV12-3 or TRBV12-4 to TRBJ1-2; D is ambiguous. V lost 1 base and J 7 bases, leaving 10 bases between the germline ends. The CDR3 covers 13 residues. The CDR3 loop is CASSLGLVGGYTF. As DNA, the CDR3 is TGTGCCAGCAGTTTAGGGCTGGTGGGTGGCTACACCTTC.

The chain links TRBV5-5 to TRBJ1-6; D gene unclear. V was shortened by 0 bases and J by 1 base, with 14 bases between the two germline ends. The CDR3 runs 18 residues. In germline, CDR1 is SGHKS, CDR2 YYEKEE (reference sequence). The CDR3 sequence is CASSLATLAGSYNSPLHF. CDR3 nucleotides: TGTGCCAGCAGCTTGGCGACACTGGCCGGGTCCTATAATTCACCCCTCCACTTT.